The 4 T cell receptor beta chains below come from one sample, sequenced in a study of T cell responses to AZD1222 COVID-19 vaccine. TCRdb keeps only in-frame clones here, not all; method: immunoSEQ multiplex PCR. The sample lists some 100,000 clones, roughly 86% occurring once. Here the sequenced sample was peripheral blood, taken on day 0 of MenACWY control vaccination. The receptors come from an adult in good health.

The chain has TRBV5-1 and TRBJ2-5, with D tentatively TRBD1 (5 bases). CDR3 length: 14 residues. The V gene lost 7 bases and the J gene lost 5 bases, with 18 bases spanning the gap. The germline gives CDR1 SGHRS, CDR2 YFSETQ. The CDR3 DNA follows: TGCGCCAGCGGTCTCGCAGGGTCGGGTGAGACCCAGTACTTC. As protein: CASGLAGSGETQYF.

Here the CDR3 reads CASSLLRVILPQHF. The CDR3, as DNA: TGTGCCAGCAGTTTGTTGAGGGTAATCTTGCCCCAGCATTTT. The J gene is TRBJ1-5, the V gene TRBV28; D not certain. CDR3 length: 14 residues. Germline V gene lookup returns CDR1 MDHEN and CDR2 SYDVKM. Trimming took off 3 bases at V and 9 bases at J, with 15 bases between the two ends. Full variable domain (rest looked up from reference TRBV28 and TRBJ1-5): DVKVTQSSRYLVKRTGEKVFLECVQDMDHENMFWYRQDPGLGLRLIYFSYDVKMKEKGDIPEGYSVSREKKERFSLILESASTNQTSMYLCASSLLRVILPQHFGDGTRLSIL.

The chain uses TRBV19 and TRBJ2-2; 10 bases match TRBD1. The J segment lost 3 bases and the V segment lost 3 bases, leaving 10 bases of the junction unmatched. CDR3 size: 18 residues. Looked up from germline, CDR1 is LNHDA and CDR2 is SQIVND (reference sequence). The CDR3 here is CASSMPPRGTGDTGELFF. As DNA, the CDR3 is TGTGCCAGTAGTATGCCACCCAGGGGGACAGGGGACACCGGGGAGCTGTTTTTT.

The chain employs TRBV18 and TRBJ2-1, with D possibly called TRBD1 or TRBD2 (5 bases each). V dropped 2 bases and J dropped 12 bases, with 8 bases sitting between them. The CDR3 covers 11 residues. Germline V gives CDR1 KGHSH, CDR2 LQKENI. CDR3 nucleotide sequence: TGTGCCAGCTCACCAGGGACGGGGCAGTTCTTC. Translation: CASSPGTGQFF.